The clone carrying this T cell receptor beta chain showed up just a few times. Antigen: not known. Germline V gives CDR1 SQVTM, CDR2 ANQGSEA. This CDR3 region has 12 residues. Trimming at V came to 6 bases and at J to 3 bases, leaving 3 bases not matched to a gene. The record originates from a study of T-cell memory formation after mild COVID-19. Study findings and constraints: Among CD4+ contracting clones, most were CM and EM, and CD8+ ones EMRA. CD4+ bias marked clones expanding day 15 to 37, unlike balanced contracting clones.

Each CDR3 protein is one row after TCRdb ran MiXCR on the 5' RACE reads. The data contain hundreds of thousands of distinct CDR3 sequences, approximately 15% of them singletons. The source is a man younger than 35 who had mild COVID-19 (a few samples of this study predate the infection). Cell type and time point are not known. The rearrangement links TRBV29-1 to TRBJ2-7; 9 bases are a match to TRBD1. The material sequenced was PBMCs or a T cell subset sorted from them (not recorded which). The CDR3 reads CSVRDRDYEQYF. CDR3 nucleotides: TGCAGCGTAAGGGACAGGGACTACGAGCAGTACTTC.